This TCR beta chain originates from a study of blood T cell repertoires in COVID-19. At the level of the study: COVID-19 samples from acute and convalescent phases originated in the United States, Italy and Spain. The analysed material was cDNA or gDNA that came from T cells, B-cell-depleted T cells, or PBMCs.

As originally analysed: Estimated nucleated cell counts came from reference gene primer amplification. Only in-frame clones appear in the TCRdb table, and some are missing; sequencing was by immunoSEQ multiplex PCR. The V and J calls and clone size are taken from that table; D and trimming were inferred from the DNA. The table lists about 160,000 clones, roughly 80% of them singletons. The germline gives CDR1 GTSNPN, CDR2 SVGIG (reference sequence). The CDR3 is 12 residues long. The V segment lost 5 bases and the J segment 5 bases; nucleotides outside the gene matches: 3. This sequence joins TRBV30 and TRBJ2-5; 9 bases are a match to TRBD1. Material: peripheral blood. The sequence came from a woman aged 80 or over with acute or convalescent COVID-19. CDR3 region: CAWGQGWETQYF. CDR3 nucleotides: TGTGCCTGGGGACAGGGGTGGGAGACCCAGTACTTC. The whole variable domain, filled in from reference TRBV30 and TRBJ2-5, reads SQTIHQWPATLVQPVGSPLSLECTVEGTSNPNLYWYRQAAGRGLQLLFYSVGIGQISSEVPQNLSASRPQDRQFILSSKKLLLSDSGFYLCAWGQGWETQYFGPGTRLLVL.